Described below is a single T cell receptor (beta chain) sequence and its context. This clonotype was seen at least ten times. What this receptor recognizes is not known. Base-call qualities are not available, and no considerably larger clone is one nucleotide away. Library construction relied on PCR. The instrument given in TCRdb is Illumina HiSeq 2000. The public reads were reprocessed in TCRdb via fastp at Q25 and MiXCR, keeping in-frame beta chains. Each entry is one CDR3 protein sequence, shown with its most common DNA and genes. The sample profile shows fewer than 100,000 distinct CDR3 sequences; over 40% of them were found once. Together, the top ten hold 13% to 15% of the sample. These data are taken from a study of CDR3 diversity in severe acne (dated by TCRdb to between 2018 and 2021). Measured from the cysteine to the phenylalanine, the CDR3 is 16 residues long. The read is trimmed to its CDR3 DNA, 48 bases read in frame from base 1. The junction shows trimming of 1 base on V and 0 bases on J, plus 10 bases between the germline ends. The germline V gene encodes CDR1 MNHNS and CDR2 SASEGT.

In this chain, TRBV6-1 is recombined with TRBJ2-1, with no confidently assigned D gene. The source material was blood. The receptor's source is a male donor in good health, without acne. The nucleotide sequence is given as TGTGCCAGCAGTGAAGAAGGTAGTTACTCCTACAATGAGCAGTTCTTC. Translated, this gives CASSEEGSYSYNEQFF.